Described below is a single TCR beta chain sequence and its context. As yet, its antigen is unknown. This record belongs to a study of cytomegalovirus exposure and HLA in healthy donors. Study-level findings and limits: According to a later analysis, donors in an Asian-associated ancestry cluster reportedly had fewer N-insertions than the 666-donor mean. Within an earlier analysis, most TCR beta V segments proved productive either about 87% or about 30% of the time. At a 0.05 false discovery rate, a later analysis found approximately 15,000 TCR beta sequences to be associated with HLA alleles.

The V end lost 7 bases, the J end lost 0 bases, and 24 bases lay between the germline ends. The CDR3 contains 18 residues. Germline V gene data show CDR1 as SGHNT and CDR2 as YENEEA. Donors showed nominal health when sampled, although they likely had unrecorded immune exposures. Primers for the PCR totalled 60 Vbeta and 13 Jbeta. Measured with immunoSEQ multiplex PCR; TCRdb has only the in-frame clones, and not every one. The sample carries under 200,000 clones, approximately 78% recorded once. The chain carries TRBV11-3 and TRBJ1-1, with D tentatively TRBD1 (6 bases). The sequence was obtained from a woman between 18 and 30 years old in good health and CMV-seronegative. Sequenced material: PBMCs. The CDR3 nucleotides are TGTGCCAGCACCGGGCGGGGCGGGGGCGGTCGCGTGAACACTGAAGCTTTCTTT. Translating gives CASTGRGGGGRVNTEAFF. Based on the CDR3 plus reference TRBV11-3 and TRBJ1-1, the full variable domain is EAGVVQSPRYKIIEKKQPVAFWCNPISGHNTLYWYLQNLGQGPELLIRYENEEAVDDSQLPKDRFSAERLKGVDSTLKIQPAELGDSAVYLCASTGRGGGGRVNTEAFFGQGTRLTVV.